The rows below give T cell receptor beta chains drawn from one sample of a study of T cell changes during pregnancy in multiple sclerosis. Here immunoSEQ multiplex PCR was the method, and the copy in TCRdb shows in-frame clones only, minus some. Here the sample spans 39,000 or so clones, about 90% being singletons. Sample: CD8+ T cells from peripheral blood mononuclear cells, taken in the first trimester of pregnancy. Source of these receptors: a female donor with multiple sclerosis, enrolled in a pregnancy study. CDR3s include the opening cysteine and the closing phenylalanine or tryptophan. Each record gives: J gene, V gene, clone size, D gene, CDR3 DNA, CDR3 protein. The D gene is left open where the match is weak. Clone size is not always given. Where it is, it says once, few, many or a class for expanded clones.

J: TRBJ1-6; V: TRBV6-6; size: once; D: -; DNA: TGTGCCAGCAGTTACGGGGCAGCCCTCCACTTT; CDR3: CASSYGAALHF
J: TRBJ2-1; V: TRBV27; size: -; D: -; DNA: TGTGCCAGCAACCCCCCGGTAGTCTCGAATGAGCAGTTCTTC; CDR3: CASNPPVVSNEQFF
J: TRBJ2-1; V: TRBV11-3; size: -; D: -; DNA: TGTGCCAGCAGCTCGCGGGGTGACACCTACAATGAGCAGTTCTTC; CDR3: CASSSRGDTYNEQFF
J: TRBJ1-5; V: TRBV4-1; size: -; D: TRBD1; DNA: TGCGCCAGCAGCCAACCGGGACAGTATAGCAATCAGCCCCAGCATTTT; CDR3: CASSQPGQYSNQPQHF
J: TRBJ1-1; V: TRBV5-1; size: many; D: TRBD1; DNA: TGCGCCAGCAGGGAAGGGACAGGGGTTGCTTTCTTT; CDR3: CASREGTGVAFF
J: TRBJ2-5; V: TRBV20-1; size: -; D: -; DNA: TGCAGTGCTAGTTGGAGCGGGACCCAGTACTTC; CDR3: CSASWSGTQYF
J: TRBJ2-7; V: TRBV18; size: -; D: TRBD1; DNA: TGTGCCAGCTCGCCGGGACAGGGGGCCCCCTACGAGCAGTACTTC; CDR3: CASSPGQGAPYEQYF
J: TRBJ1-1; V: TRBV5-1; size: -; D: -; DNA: TGCGCCAGCAGCTTGATCTGGACAGCCAAAAACACTGAAGCTTTCTTT; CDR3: CASSLIWTAKNTEAFF
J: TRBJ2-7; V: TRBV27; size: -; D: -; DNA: TGTGCCAGCAGTTCGGGCAGGGATGGCTACGAGCAGTACTTC; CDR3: CASSSGRDGYEQYF
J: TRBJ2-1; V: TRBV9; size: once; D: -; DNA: TGTGCCAGCAGCGTAGATCAGAATGAGCAGTTCTTC; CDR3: CASSVDQNEQFF
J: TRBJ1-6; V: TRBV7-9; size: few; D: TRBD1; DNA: TGTGCCAGCAGCACCCGGGACAGGTGGGACGGCTATAATTCACCCCTCCACTTT; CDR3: CASSTRDRWDGYNSPLHF
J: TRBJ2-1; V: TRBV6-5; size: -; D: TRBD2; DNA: TGTGCCAGCAGTTACGGTGCGGGAGCGAACAATGAGCAGTTCTTC; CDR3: CASSYGAGANNEQFF
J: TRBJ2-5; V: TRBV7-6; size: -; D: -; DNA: TGTGCCAGCAGCTCTGGCCAGGGGACAGAGACCCAGTACTTC; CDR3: CASSSGQGTETQYF
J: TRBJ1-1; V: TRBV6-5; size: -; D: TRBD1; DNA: TGTGCCAGCAGTTACGGACAGGGGGCGCTTCGAGATTTCTTT; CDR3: CASSYGQGALRDFF
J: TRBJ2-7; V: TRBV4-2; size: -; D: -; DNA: TGTGCCAGCAGCCAATTTGACAACACCTACGAGCAGTACTTC; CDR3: CASSQFDNTYEQYF
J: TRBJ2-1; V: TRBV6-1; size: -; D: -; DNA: TGTGCCAGCAGCGTCGTAGCGGAGATCTACAATGAGCAGTTCTTC; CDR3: CASSVVAEIYNEQFF
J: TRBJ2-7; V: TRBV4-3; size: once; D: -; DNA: TGCGCCAGCAGCCAAGATCGAACAGGTGTACTGGAGCAGTACTTC; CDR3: CASSQDRTGVLEQYF
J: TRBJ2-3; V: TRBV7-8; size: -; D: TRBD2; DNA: TGTGCCAGCAGCTTCCCGGGACTAGCGGGGGGATCTAGCACAGATACGCAGTATTTT; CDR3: CASSFPGLAGGSSTDTQYF
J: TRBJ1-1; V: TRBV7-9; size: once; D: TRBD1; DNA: TGTGCCAGCAGCTCCGGACAGGGGGTGAACACTGAAGCTTTCTTT; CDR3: CASSSGQGVNTEAFF
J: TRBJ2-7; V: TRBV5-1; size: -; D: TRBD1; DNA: TGCGCCAGCAGCCTTCGCGGGACAGGGACTACCTACGAGCAGTACTTC; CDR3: CASSLRGTGTTYEQYF
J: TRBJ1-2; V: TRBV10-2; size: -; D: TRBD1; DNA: TGCGCCAGCAGTGAGTCGGGACAGAACTATGGCTACACCTTC; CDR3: CASSESGQNYGYTF
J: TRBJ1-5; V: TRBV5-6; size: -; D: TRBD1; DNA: TGTGCCAGCAGCTTGGCACAGGGGGGCAATCAGCCCCAGCATTTT; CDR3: CASSLAQGGNQPQHF
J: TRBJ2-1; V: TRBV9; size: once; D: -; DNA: TGTGCCAGCAGCGTAGAAACAGGTGGTGAGCAGTTCTTC; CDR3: CASSVETGGEQFF
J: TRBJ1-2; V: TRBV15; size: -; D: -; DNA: TGTGCCACCAGCACCGCCACGCAAACTGATCGGGATTTCAACTATGGCTACACCTTC; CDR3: CATSTATQTDRDFNYGYTF
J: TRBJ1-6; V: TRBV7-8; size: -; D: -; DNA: TGTGCCAGCAGCTTAGGAGACAGGTGGGAAAATTCACCCCTCCACTTT; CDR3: CASSLGDRWENSPLHF
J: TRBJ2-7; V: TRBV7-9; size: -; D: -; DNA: TGTGCCAGCAGCTCCCGGGGGTACGAGCAGTACTTC; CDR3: CASSSRGYEQYF
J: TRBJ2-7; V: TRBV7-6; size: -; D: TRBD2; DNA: TGTGCCAGCAGCTTAGCCACCGGGACTAGTGGATACGAGCAGTACTTC; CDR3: CASSLATGTSGYEQYF
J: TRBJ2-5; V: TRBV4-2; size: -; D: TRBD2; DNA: TGTGCCAGCAGCCAAGAGCGGGGGGGCCAAGAGACCCAGTACTTC; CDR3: CASSQERGGQETQYF
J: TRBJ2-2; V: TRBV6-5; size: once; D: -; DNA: TGTGCCAGCAGTGACAGGAACACCGGGGAGCTGTTTTTT; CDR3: CASSDRNTGELFF
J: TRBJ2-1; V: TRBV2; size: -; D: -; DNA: TGTGCCAGCAGGGAGGCAGGGGAATACAATGAGCAGTTCTTC; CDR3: CASREAGEYNEQFF
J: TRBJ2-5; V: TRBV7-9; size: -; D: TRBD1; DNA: TGTGCCAGCAGCCCCTGGGACAGGAAGGAACAAGAGACCCAGTACTTC; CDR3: CASSPWDRKEQETQYF
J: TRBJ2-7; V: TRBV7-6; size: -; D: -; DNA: TGTGCCAGCAGCTTAGGCCCCGGGCGGGGAGTAGGCGAGCAGTACTTC; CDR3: CASSLGPGRGVGEQYF
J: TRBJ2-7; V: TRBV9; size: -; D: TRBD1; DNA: TGTGCCAGCAGCTCTGGACAGGGTAATGTCGAGCAGTACTTC; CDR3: CASSSGQGNVEQYF
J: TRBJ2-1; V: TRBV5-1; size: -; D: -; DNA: TGCGCCAGCAGCTTGGGGTGGCAAAGCTCCTACAATGAGCAGTTCTTC; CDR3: CASSLGWQSSYNEQFF
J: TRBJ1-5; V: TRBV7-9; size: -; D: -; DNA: TGTGCCAGCAGCTTAGAGCAGGGCGCGCAGCCCCAGCATTTT; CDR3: CASSLEQGAQPQHF
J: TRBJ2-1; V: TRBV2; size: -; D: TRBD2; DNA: TGTGCCAGCAGTGATGTACTAGCGGGAGGAACGGAGCAGTTCTTC; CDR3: CASSDVLAGGTEQFF
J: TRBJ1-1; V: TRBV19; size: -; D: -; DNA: TGTGCCAGTAGTGCGGGACGGGAAATCACTGAAGCTTTCTTT; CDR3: CASSAGREITEAFF